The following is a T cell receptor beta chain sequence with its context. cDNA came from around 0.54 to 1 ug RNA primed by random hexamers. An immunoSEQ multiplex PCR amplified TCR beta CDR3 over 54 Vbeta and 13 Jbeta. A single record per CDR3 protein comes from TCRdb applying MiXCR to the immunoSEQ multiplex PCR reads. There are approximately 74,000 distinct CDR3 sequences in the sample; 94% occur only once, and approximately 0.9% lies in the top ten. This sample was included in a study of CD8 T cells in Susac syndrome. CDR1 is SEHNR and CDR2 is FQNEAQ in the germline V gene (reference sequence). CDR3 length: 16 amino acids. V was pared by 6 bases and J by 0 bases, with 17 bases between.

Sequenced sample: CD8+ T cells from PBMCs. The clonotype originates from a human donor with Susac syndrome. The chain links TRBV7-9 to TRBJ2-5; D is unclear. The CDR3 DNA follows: TGTGCCAGCAGTCTCGCATTAGCAGAGTACCAAGAGACCCAGTACTTC. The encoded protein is CASSLALAEYQETQYF.